This is a list of T cell receptor beta chains from one sample in a study of cytomegalovirus exposure and HLA in healthy donors. Sequencing was performed with immunoSEQ multiplex PCR; in TCRdb, only in-frame clones are kept and a portion is missing. The profile covers about 140,000 clones, with 70% appearing a single time and roughly 2% taken by the ten largest. The sequenced sample was PBMCs. The receptors come from a woman in her sixties in good health and CMV-seropositive. CDR3s include the opening cysteine and the closing phenylalanine or tryptophan. Fields, in order: J gene, D gene, V gene, clone size, CDR3 DNA, CDR3 protein. The D gene is left open where the match is weak. Where a row states a size, it is once, few, many or the class of an expanded clone; other rows omit it.

J gene: TRBJ2-3; D gene: TRBD1; V gene: TRBV5-1; clone size: once; CDR3 DNA: TGCGCCAGCAGCTTGGGGACAGGGTTAGATACGCAGTATTTT; CDR3 protein: CASSLGTGLDTQYF
J gene: TRBJ1-1; D gene: -; V gene: TRBV28; clone size: -; CDR3 DNA: TGTGCCAGCAGGATGACAGAGACGAACACTGAAGCTTTCTTT; CDR3 protein: CASRMTETNTEAFF
J gene: TRBJ2-1; D gene: TRBD2; V gene: TRBV7-3; clone size: -; CDR3 DNA: TGTGCCAGCAGCTTATGGCCTAGCGGCAGCTCCTACAATGAGCAGTTCTTC; CDR3 protein: CASSLWPSGSSYNEQFF
J gene: TRBJ2-7; D gene: TRBD1; V gene: TRBV4-1; clone size: -; CDR3 DNA: TGCGCCAGCAGCCAACCGGGACAGGGGACACATTACGGGCAGTACTTC; CDR3 protein: CASSQPGQGTHYGQYF
J gene: TRBJ1-1; D gene: -; V gene: TRBV7-2; clone size: once; CDR3 DNA: TGTGCCAGCAGGAACGACAGGACGAACACTGAAGCTTTCTTT; CDR3 protein: CASRNDRTNTEAFF
J gene: TRBJ2-2; D gene: TRBD1; V gene: TRBV6-1; clone size: -; CDR3 DNA: TGTGCCAGCCGGGACAGTTGGAACACCGGGGAGCTGTTTTTT; CDR3 protein: CASRDSWNTGELFF
J gene: TRBJ2-1; D gene: -; V gene: TRBV2; clone size: -; CDR3 DNA: TGTGCCAGCACCCCGGAGGTGAATGAGCAGTTCTTC; CDR3 protein: CASTPEVNEQFF
J gene: TRBJ1-5; D gene: -; V gene: TRBV19; clone size: few; CDR3 DNA: TGTGCCAGTGGGCGGGACCGCGATCGGCCCCAGCATTTT; CDR3 protein: CASGRDRDRPQHF
J gene: TRBJ2-3; D gene: TRBD2; V gene: TRBV18; clone size: -; CDR3 DNA: TGTGCCAGCTCACCAATCGACAGCGGGGTCGGGGATACGCAGTATTTT; CDR3 protein: CASSPIDSGVGDTQYF
J gene: TRBJ1-5; D gene: TRBD1; V gene: TRBV27; clone size: -; CDR3 DNA: TGTGCCAGCAGTTTAAAAGGGGGCGCAAATCAGCCCCAGCATTTT; CDR3 protein: CASSLKGGANQPQHF
J gene: TRBJ2-3; D gene: -; V gene: TRBV5-1; clone size: few; CDR3 DNA: TGCGCCAGCAGCTTGGGAGTTATCACAGATACGCAGTATTTT; CDR3 protein: CASSLGVITDTQYF
J gene: TRBJ1-2; D gene: TRBD1; V gene: TRBV28; clone size: few; CDR3 DNA: TGTGCCAGCACAAGAGGACAGGGTGGGAGCTATGGCTACACCTTC; CDR3 protein: CASTRGQGGSYGYTF
J gene: TRBJ2-5; D gene: -; V gene: TRBV18; clone size: -; CDR3 DNA: TGTGCCAGCTCATCTGGAGGCCAAGAGACCCAGTACTTC; CDR3 protein: CASSSGGQETQYF
J gene: TRBJ2-3; D gene: TRBD1; V gene: TRBV6-6; clone size: once; CDR3 DNA: TGTGCCAGCAATCGGGACAGGGGAACAGATACGCAGTATTTT; CDR3 protein: CASNRDRGTDTQYF
J gene: TRBJ2-7; D gene: TRBD1; V gene: TRBV10-3; clone size: -; CDR3 DNA: TGTGCCATCAGTGCCGTGACAGGGGGAGAGTACGAGCAGTACTTC; CDR3 protein: CAISAVTGGEYEQYF
J gene: TRBJ1-2; D gene: -; V gene: TRBV5-4; clone size: -; CDR3 DNA: TGTGCCAGCAGCTTGGTTTCGGACTATGGCTACACCTTC; CDR3 protein: CASSLVSDYGYTF
J gene: TRBJ1-3; D gene: TRBD1; V gene: TRBV4-1; clone size: few; CDR3 DNA: TGCGCCAGCAGCCAAACGCCTCGGGGACAGGTCGGCTCTGGAAACACCATATATTTT; CDR3 protein: CASSQTPRGQVGSGNTIYF
J gene: TRBJ2-2; D gene: -; V gene: TRBV6-5; clone size: -; CDR3 DNA: TGTGCCAGCAGTTACTCGCAGGGGGGGGAGCTGTTTTTT; CDR3 protein: CASSYSQGGELFF
J gene: TRBJ1-5; D gene: -; V gene: TRBV6-5; clone size: few; CDR3 DNA: TGTGCCAGCAGCTCTCCAACCACAGGTCAGCCCCAGCATTTT; CDR3 protein: CASSSPTTGQPQHF
J gene: TRBJ2-1; D gene: TRBD1; V gene: TRBV6-1; clone size: few; CDR3 DNA: TGTGCCAGCAGTCCTTTTCAGGGACAGGGCTATGAGCAGTTCTTC; CDR3 protein: CASSPFQGQGYEQFF
J gene: TRBJ2-5; D gene: TRBD1; V gene: TRBV5-1; clone size: -; CDR3 DNA: TGCGCCAGCAGGCAGACAGGGGGTCAAGAGACCCAGTACTTC; CDR3 protein: CASRQTGGQETQYF
J gene: TRBJ1-1; D gene: TRBD1; V gene: TRBV29-1; clone size: -; CDR3 DNA: TGCAGCGTAGGTACAGGGGGGCGGACTGAAGCTTTCTTT; CDR3 protein: CSVGTGGRTEAFF
J gene: TRBJ1-1; D gene: -; V gene: TRBV7-4; clone size: -; CDR3 DNA: TGTGCCAGCAGCTTAGTAGGCAGGGAGGTGTTGAGGAACACTGAAGCTTTCTTT; CDR3 protein: CASSLVGREVLRNTEAFF
J gene: TRBJ2-5; D gene: -; V gene: TRBV19; clone size: few; CDR3 DNA: TGTGCCAGTAGTGCTCGGGATTATTCGTTGGAGACCCAGTACTTC; CDR3 protein: CASSARDYSLETQYF
J gene: TRBJ2-7; D gene: -; V gene: TRBV6-1; clone size: -; CDR3 DNA: TGTGCGGGAGAGACCGATACCTCCCACGAGCAGTACTTC; CDR3 protein: CAGETDTSHEQYF
J gene: TRBJ2-1; D gene: -; V gene: TRBV10-3; clone size: -; CDR3 DNA: TGTGCCATCAGTGAGCGGGGGAGGTTCAATGAGCAGTTCTTC; CDR3 protein: CAISERGRFNEQFF
J gene: TRBJ1-3; D gene: -; V gene: TRBV28; clone size: few; CDR3 DNA: TGTGCCAGCAGATTTCACGAGGCTGGAAACACCATATATTTT; CDR3 protein: CASRFHEAGNTIYF
J gene: TRBJ2-7; D gene: TRBD1; V gene: TRBV6-1; clone size: -; CDR3 DNA: TGTGCCAGCAGGGGACAGGTCGAGCAGTACTTC; CDR3 protein: CASRGQVEQYF
J gene: TRBJ2-5; D gene: -; V gene: TRBV5-1; clone size: -; CDR3 DNA: TGCGCCAGCAGCTTACCAGAAGAGACCCAGTACTTC; CDR3 protein: CASSLPEETQYF
J gene: TRBJ1-2; D gene: -; V gene: TRBV19; clone size: -; CDR3 DNA: TGTGCCAGTAGTATAGCGTGGCAGGGCAGGGGCTACACCTTC; CDR3 protein: CASSIAWQGRGYTF
J gene: TRBJ2-7; D gene: -; V gene: TRBV25-1; clone size: -; CDR3 DNA: TGTGCCAGCAGTGGGGGAGCGGGCACCTCCTACGAGCAGTACTTC; CDR3 protein: CASSGGAGTSYEQYF
J gene: TRBJ2-2; D gene: TRBD1; V gene: TRBV6-5; clone size: -; CDR3 DNA: TGTGCCAGCAGTCACAGACAGGGATACACCGGGGAGCTGTTTTTT; CDR3 protein: CASSHRQGYTGELFF
J gene: TRBJ1-5; D gene: -; V gene: TRBV7-3; clone size: few; CDR3 DNA: TGTGCCAGCAGCTTAGACAGTAATCAGCCCCAGCATTTT; CDR3 protein: CASSLDSNQPQHF
J gene: TRBJ2-7; D gene: TRBD1; V gene: TRBV7-9; clone size: few; CDR3 DNA: TGTGCCAGCAGCACCTATGGACAGGGGGCGTTCGAGCAGTACTTC; CDR3 protein: CASSTYGQGAFEQYF
J gene: TRBJ2-7; D gene: TRBD1; V gene: TRBV28; clone size: few; CDR3 DNA: TGTGCCAGCAGTTTATATCGACAGGGGAGCGGCGAGCAGTACTTC; CDR3 protein: CASSLYRQGSGEQYF
J gene: TRBJ1-5; D gene: -; V gene: TRBV11-2; clone size: -; CDR3 DNA: TGTGCCAGCAGCTTACGAACAGGGAACAATCAGCCCCAGCATTTT; CDR3 protein: CASSLRTGNNQPQHF
J gene: TRBJ1-5; D gene: TRBD1; V gene: TRBV19; clone size: -; CDR3 DNA: TGTGCCAGTAGGGACAGGGTGGATCAGCCCCAGCATTTT; CDR3 protein: CASRDRVDQPQHF
J gene: TRBJ1-5; D gene: -; V gene: TRBV6-5; clone size: few; CDR3 DNA: TGTGCCAGCAGTGAAGAAGGCCGCTATTCTAGGCATTTT; CDR3 protein: CASSEEGRYSRHF
J gene: TRBJ2-7; D gene: TRBD2; V gene: TRBV6-6; clone size: -; CDR3 DNA: TGTGCCAGCAATGGGGCCCTAGCGGGGGACTACGAGCAGTACTTC; CDR3 protein: CASNGALAGDYEQYF
J gene: TRBJ1-2; D gene: TRBD1; V gene: TRBV5-1; clone size: -; CDR3 DNA: TGCGCCAGCAGCGTGACAGGGAGTGGCTACACCTTC; CDR3 protein: CASSVTGSGYTF
J gene: TRBJ1-4; D gene: TRBD1; V gene: TRBV6-5; clone size: -; CDR3 DNA: TGTGCCAGCAAAACCCCCGGGACAGGGGGTGAAAAACTGTTTTTT; CDR3 protein: CASKTPGTGGEKLFF
J gene: TRBJ2-3; D gene: TRBD1; V gene: TRBV7-8; clone size: -; CDR3 DNA: TGTGCCAGCAGCGCGACAGGGTCCTTCACAGATACGCAGTATTTT; CDR3 protein: CASSATGSFTDTQYF
J gene: TRBJ2-1; D gene: -; V gene: TRBV29-1; clone size: few; CDR3 DNA: TGCAGCGTTGACGCGGGGGCAAAGAACTACAATGAGCAGTTCTTC; CDR3 protein: CSVDAGAKNYNEQFF
J gene: TRBJ1-2; D gene: TRBD1; V gene: TRBV28; clone size: -; CDR3 DNA: TGTGCCAGTGGGACAGGGGAAGTTGGCTACACCTTC; CDR3 protein: CASGTGEVGYTF
J gene: TRBJ2-7; D gene: TRBD1; V gene: TRBV7-8; clone size: -; CDR3 DNA: TGTGCCAGCAGCCTGGGACAGCTAGGACCCTACGAGCAGTACTTC; CDR3 protein: CASSLGQLGPYEQYF
J gene: TRBJ2-7; D gene: TRBD2; V gene: TRBV5-1; clone size: -; CDR3 DNA: TGCGCCAGCAGCTTGGGAGGGCTAGCGGGGGAGGCGCACTTC; CDR3 protein: CASSLGGLAGEAHF
J gene: TRBJ2-3; D gene: -; V gene: TRBV7-8; clone size: -; CDR3 DNA: TGTGCCAGCAGCAATCGACTCTCTAGCACAGATACGCAGTATTTT; CDR3 protein: CASSNRLSSTDTQYF
J gene: TRBJ1-1; D gene: TRBD1; V gene: TRBV20-1; clone size: -; CDR3 DNA: TGCAGTGCTAGAAACACAGGGGCCGCTTTCTTT; CDR3 protein: CSARNTGAAFF
J gene: TRBJ2-7; D gene: -; V gene: TRBV6-5; clone size: -; CDR3 DNA: TGTGCCAGCAGCCAGACAGGAACCTACGAGCAGTACTTC; CDR3 protein: CASSQTGTYEQYF
J gene: TRBJ1-1; D gene: -; V gene: TRBV11-3; clone size: -; CDR3 DNA: TGTGCCAGCAGCTTATTTGGGCAAAACACTGAAGCTTTCTTT; CDR3 protein: CASSLFGQNTEAFF
J gene: TRBJ2-6; D gene: -; V gene: TRBV7-9; clone size: -; CDR3 DNA: TGTGCCAGCAGCCCAGAAGGGGCCGGGGCCAACGTCCTGACTTTC; CDR3 protein: CASSPEGAGANVLTF
J gene: TRBJ2-3; D gene: -; V gene: TRBV7-2; clone size: -; CDR3 DNA: TGTGCCAGCAGCTTACAGGGGGGTCTAGGAAGGGCAGATACGCAGTATTTT; CDR3 protein: CASSLQGGLGRADTQYF
J gene: TRBJ1-5; D gene: TRBD1; V gene: TRBV19; clone size: -; CDR3 DNA: TGTGCCAGTAGCGGGACAGGGAGTGGTAATCAGCCCCAGCATTTT; CDR3 protein: CASSGTGSGNQPQHF
J gene: TRBJ2-2; D gene: TRBD1; V gene: TRBV11-3; clone size: once; CDR3 DNA: TGTGCCAGCATCCCAATCCGGGACAGGGACACCGGGGAGCTGTTTTTT; CDR3 protein: CASIPIRDRDTGELFF
J gene: TRBJ1-1; D gene: -; V gene: TRBV6-6; clone size: -; CDR3 DNA: TGTGCCAGCCACCAGGGACTACTGAACACTGAAGCTTTCTTT; CDR3 protein: CASHQGLLNTEAFF
J gene: TRBJ1-2; D gene: -; V gene: TRBV9; clone size: few; CDR3 DNA: TGTGCCAGCAGCCCCAGGGCGGGGTATGGCTACACCTTC; CDR3 protein: CASSPRAGYGYTF
J gene: TRBJ2-2; D gene: TRBD2; V gene: TRBV5-1; clone size: -; CDR3 DNA: TGCGCCAGCAGCGGGAGCGGGAGGGTCGACACCGGGGAGCTGTTTTTT; CDR3 protein: CASSGSGRVDTGELFF